The 13 T cell receptor beta chains below were found in one sample sequenced in a study of blood T cell repertoires in COVID-19. Using immunoSEQ multiplex PCR, the repertoire was profiled, and TCRdb retains in-frame clones only, with some absent. The sample yields about 480,000 clones, roughly 87% seen once. Specimen: peripheral blood. These receptors all come from a man between 18 and 35 years old with COVID-19, enrolled during active disease.

The chain joins TRBV7-8 to TRBJ2-1; TRBD2 is a possible D gene (6 bases). Trimming removed 1 base at V and 2 bases at J, with 15 bases between. The CDR3 sequence is 17 residues long. Germline V CDR1 and CDR2: SGHVS, FQNEAQ. Written as DNA, the CDR3 is TGTGCCAGCAGCTTAGGGGTTAGCGGATCTCCCTACAATGAGCAGTTCTTC. Translation gives CASSLGVSGSPYNEQFF.

The rearrangement links TRBV7-9 to TRBJ1-2, with D possibly TRBD1 on 5 matching bases. Trimming pared 1 base from V and 3 bases from J, leaving 12 bases between. The germline V gene has CDR1 SEHNR and CDR2 FQNEAQ (reference sequence). This CDR3 region has 15 residues. This CDR3 is CASSLDPGGDYGYTF. For the CDR3, the DNA is TGTGCCAGCAGCTTAGATCCGGGAGGGGACTATGGCTACACCTTC.

This sequence joins TRBV4-1 and TRBJ2-1, with 13 positions matching TRBD2. This CDR3 spans 16 amino acids. The trim removed 3 bases at V and 1 base at J, leaving 0 bases unmatched. Germline values: CDR1 MGHRA, CDR2 YSYEKL. In DNA form, the CDR3 reads TGCGCCAGCAGCCAGACTAGCGGGGGGTCCTACAATGAGCAGTTCTTC. It yields the protein CASSQTSGGSYNEQFF.

The V call is TRBV30, the J call TRBJ2-1, with 9 bases identical to TRBD2. This CDR3 region has 15 residues. Germline loops: CDR1 GTSNPN, CDR2 SVGIG (reference sequence). Trimming at V came to 5 bases and at J to 4 bases, leaving 9 bases not matched to a gene. Written as DNA, the CDR3 is TGTGCCTGGCCGGGTAGCGGGAGTGAATACAATGAGCAGTTCTTC. It yields the protein CAWPGSGSEYNEQFF.

The CDR3 nucleotides are TGTGCCTGGAACACCGGGACAGGGAACTCACCCCTCCACTTT. Translation gives CAWNTGTGNSPLHF. The J gene is TRBJ1-6, the V gene TRBV30; 9 bases map to TRBD1. The CDR3 length is 14 residues. The V gene end was trimmed by 4 bases and the J gene end by 10 bases; junction bases not matched to a gene: 8. In germline, CDR1 is GTSNPN, CDR2 SVGIG (reference sequence).

The chain employs TRBV7-8 and TRBJ1-1; D is perhaps TRBD1 (6 bases). Germline CDR1 is SGHVS and CDR2 is FQNEAQ. The CDR3 totals 14 residues. Trimming stripped 0 bases from V and 3 bases from J, with 8 bases between. CDR3 protein: CASSLATGYTEAFF. The CDR3 DNA is TGTGCCAGCAGCTTAGCGACAGGTTACACTGAAGCTTTCTTT.

The chain joins TRBV2 to TRBJ1-6; D call uncertain. Trimming took off 5 bases at V and 11 bases at J, with 13 bases between the two ends. This CDR3 region has 13 residues. CDR1 is SNHLY and CDR2 is FYNNEI in the germline V gene. CDR3 coding DNA: TGTGCCAGCAGTACACTCCCCGGGGCACCCCTCCACTTT. Its protein is CASSTLPGAPLHF.

The rearrangement uses TRBV9 and TRBJ1-2, with a tentative D call TRBD1 (5 bases). V lost 3 bases, J lost 3 bases, and 12 bases lay in between. Germline V gene data show CDR1 as SGDLS and CDR2 as YYNGEE. This CDR3 comprises 14 residues. The CDR3, as DNA: TGTGCCAGCAGCGCGGGGGTGATGGACTATGGCTACACCTTC. Translation gives CASSAGVMDYGYTF.

The genes are TRBV6-5 and TRBJ2-3; 14 nucleotides match TRBD2. This CDR3 is built from 15 residues. Germline V lookup: CDR1 MNHEY, CDR2 SVGAGI. The J segment lost 3 bases and the V segment lost 6 bases, leaving 2 bases of the junction unmatched. The CDR3 region has the DNA TGTGCCAGCAGCGGGACTAGCGGGAGAACAGATACGCAGTATTTT. Amino acids: CASSGTSGRTDTQYF.

J is TRBJ2-7 and V is TRBV19; 11 bases align to TRBD2. Germline CDR1 reads LNHDA; CDR2 reads SQIVND (reference sequence). The J segment lost 5 bases and the V segment lost 5 bases, leaving 5 bases of the junction unmatched. This CDR3 has 14 amino acids. CDR3 nucleotides: TGTGCCAGTAGTTCACTAGCGGGAGTCGACGAGCAGTACTTC. This translates into CASSSLAGVDEQYF.

The V and J genes are TRBV6-5 and TRBJ2-7, with D maybe TRBD2 (6 bases). Looked up from germline, CDR1 is MNHEY and CDR2 is SVGAGI. V was clipped by 3 bases and J by 5 bases, with 14 bases between them. The CDR3 runs to 14 residues. The CDR3 DNA is TGTGCCAGCAGTTATAGCTGGGGGGAGAACGAGCAGTACTTC. Translated, it gives CASSYSWGENEQYF.

This clone showed up just once. J is TRBJ2-3 and V is TRBV19; 9 bases map to TRBD1. V gave up 4 bases and J gave up 0 bases; unmatched junction bases: 5. Germline lookup yields CDR1 LNHDA and CDR2 SQIVND (reference sequence). CDR3 length: 16 amino acids. Here the CDR3 DNA reads TGTGCCAGTAGTACCCCGGACAGGGGAAGCACAGATACGCAGTATTTT. This codes for CASSTPDRGSTDTQYF. The full variable domain, its missing parts supplied by reference TRBV19 and TRBJ2-3, is DGGITQSPKYLFRKEGQNVTLSCEQNLNHDAMYWYRQDPGQGLRLIYYSQIVNDFQKGDIAEGYSVSREKKESFPLTVTSAQKNPTAFYLCASSTPDRGSTDTQYFGPGTRLTVL.

V and J are TRBV5-5 and TRBJ2-7; D is perhaps TRBD1 (5 bases). CDR3 size: 13 residues. CDR1 SGHKS and CDR2 YYEKEE come from the germline V gene (reference sequence). Trimming stripped 7 bases from V and 0 bases from J, with 11 bases between. The CDR3 loop reads CASHDRNSYEQYF. CDR3 DNA sequence: TGTGCCAGCCACGACAGAAACTCCTACGAGCAGTACTTC.